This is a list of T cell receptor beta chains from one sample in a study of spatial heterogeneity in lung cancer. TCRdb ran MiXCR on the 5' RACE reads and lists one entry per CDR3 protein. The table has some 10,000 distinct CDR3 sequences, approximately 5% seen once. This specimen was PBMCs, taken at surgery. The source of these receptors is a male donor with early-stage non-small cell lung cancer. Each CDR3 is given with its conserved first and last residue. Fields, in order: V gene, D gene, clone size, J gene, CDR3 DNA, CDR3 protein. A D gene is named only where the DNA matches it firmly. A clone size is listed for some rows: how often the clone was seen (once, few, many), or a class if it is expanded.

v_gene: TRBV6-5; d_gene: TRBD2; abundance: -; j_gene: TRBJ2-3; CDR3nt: TGTGCCAGCAGTGTCTCTAGCGGGCGCACAGATACGCAGTATTTT; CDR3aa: CASSVSSGRTDTQYF
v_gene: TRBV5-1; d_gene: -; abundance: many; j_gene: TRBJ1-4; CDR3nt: TGCGCCAGCACTCCGGACAGCCCAACTAATGAAAAACTGTTTTTT; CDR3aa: CASTPDSPTNEKLFF
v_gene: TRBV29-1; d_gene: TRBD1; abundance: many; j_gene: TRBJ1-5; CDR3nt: TGCAGCGTTGGCCAGGGGGCGAATCAGCCCCAGCATTTT; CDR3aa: CSVGQGANQPQHF
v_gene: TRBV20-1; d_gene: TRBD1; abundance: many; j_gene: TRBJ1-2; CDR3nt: TGCAGTGCTAGAGGGACAGGCCGATACTATGGCTACACCTTC; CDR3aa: CSARGTGRYYGYTF
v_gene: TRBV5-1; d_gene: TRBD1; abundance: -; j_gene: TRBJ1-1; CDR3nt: TGCGCCAGCAGCTTGGACGGCAGGGGGTCCCTTGAAGCTTTCTTT; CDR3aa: CASSLDGRGSLEAFF
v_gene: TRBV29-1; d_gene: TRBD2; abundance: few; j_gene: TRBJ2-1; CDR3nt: TGCAGCGTTGTGGGACTAGCCGAAAGCTCCTACAATGAGCAGTTCTTC; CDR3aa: CSVVGLAESSYNEQFF
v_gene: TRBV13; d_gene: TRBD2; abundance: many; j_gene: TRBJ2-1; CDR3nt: TGTGCCAGCAGCCCCCCTCCGGGACTAGCGGGGTTGAGCTCCTACAATGAGCAGTTCTTC; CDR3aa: CASSPPPGLAGLSSYNEQFF
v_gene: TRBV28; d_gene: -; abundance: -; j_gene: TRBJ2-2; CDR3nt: TGTGCCAGCAGTTCCACGGGGCCTCCCTGGGGGGAGCTGTTTTTT; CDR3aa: CASSSTGPPWGELFF
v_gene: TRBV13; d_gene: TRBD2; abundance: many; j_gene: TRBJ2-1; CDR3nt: TGTGCCAGCAGCTTAGGTGGACTAGTCACCGATGAGCAGTTCTTC; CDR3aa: CASSLGGLVTDEQFF
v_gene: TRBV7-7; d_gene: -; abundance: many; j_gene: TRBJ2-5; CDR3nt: TGTGCCAGCAGCCTTGGACTCTACCAAGAGACCCAGTACTTC; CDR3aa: CASSLGLYQETQYF
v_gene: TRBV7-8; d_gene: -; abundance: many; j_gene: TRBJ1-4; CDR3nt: TGTGCCAGCAGCGGAGCCGGGACATCTAATGAAAAACTGTTTTTT; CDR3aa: CASSGAGTSNEKLFF
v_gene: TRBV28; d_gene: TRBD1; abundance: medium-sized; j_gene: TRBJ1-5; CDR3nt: TGTGCCAGCAATGTAAGGACAGGGGTTATGTACAATCAGCCCCAGCATTTT; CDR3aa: CASNVRTGVMYNQPQHF
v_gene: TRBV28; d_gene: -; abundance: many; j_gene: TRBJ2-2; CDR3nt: TGTGCCAGCAGTCCACTTGGGGTGACCGGGGAGCTGTTTTTT; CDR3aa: CASSPLGVTGELFF
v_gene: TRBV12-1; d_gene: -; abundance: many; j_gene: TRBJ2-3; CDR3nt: TGTGCCAGCAGCTTTGCGCGGACTGGAAGAACAGATACGCAGTATTTT; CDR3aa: CASSFARTGRTDTQYF
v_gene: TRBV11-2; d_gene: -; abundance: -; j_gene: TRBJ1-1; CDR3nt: TGTGCCAGCAGTTGGGAGGGCACCCACACTGAAGCTTTCTTT; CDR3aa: CASSWEGTHTEAFF
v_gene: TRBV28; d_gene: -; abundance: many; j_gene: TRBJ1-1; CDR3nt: TGTGCCAGCAGCACCCCTGGAGGGACGCTATTTGAAGCTTTCTTT; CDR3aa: CASSTPGGTLFEAFF
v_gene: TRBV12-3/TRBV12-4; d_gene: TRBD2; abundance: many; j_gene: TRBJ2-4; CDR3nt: TGTGCCACGTCAGGGACTAGCGGGGAAAACATTCAGTACTTC; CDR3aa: CATSGTSGENIQYF
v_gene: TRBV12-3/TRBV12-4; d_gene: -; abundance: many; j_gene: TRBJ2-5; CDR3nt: TGTGCCAGCAGTTCCAGCGGGTACCAAGAGACCCAGTACTTC; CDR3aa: CASSSSGYQETQYF
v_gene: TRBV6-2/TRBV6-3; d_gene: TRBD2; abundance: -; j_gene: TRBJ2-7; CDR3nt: TGTGCCAGCAGTTACATCCTAGCGGCATACGAGCAGTACTTC; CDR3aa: CASSYILAAYEQYF
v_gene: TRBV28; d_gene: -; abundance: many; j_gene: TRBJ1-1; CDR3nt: TGTGCCAGCAGTTTAGGCGCGGGCGGGAGTACTGAAGCTTTCTTT; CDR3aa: CASSLGAGGSTEAFF
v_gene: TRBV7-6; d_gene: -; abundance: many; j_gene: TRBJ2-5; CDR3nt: TGTGCCAGCAGCCCTTCCGGGGTGGAAGAGACCCAGTACTTC; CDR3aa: CASSPSGVEETQYF
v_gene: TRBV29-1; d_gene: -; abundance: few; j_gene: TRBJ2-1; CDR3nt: TGCAGCGTTCCCTCTTACAATGAGCAGTTCTTC; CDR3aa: CSVPSYNEQFF
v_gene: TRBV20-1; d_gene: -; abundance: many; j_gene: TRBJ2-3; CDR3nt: TGCAGTGCTAGAGATCACAGGGGGGGTCAAGTAGATACGCAGTATTTT; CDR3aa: CSARDHRGGQVDTQYF
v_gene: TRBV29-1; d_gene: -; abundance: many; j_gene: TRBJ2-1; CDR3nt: TGCAGCGTTGCCAGCTTCAATGAGCAGTTCTTC; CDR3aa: CSVASFNEQFF
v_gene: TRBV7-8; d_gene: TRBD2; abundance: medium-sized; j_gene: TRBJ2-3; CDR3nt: TGTGCCAGCAGCTTCCGGGTAGCGGGGAGCACAGATACGCAGTATTTT; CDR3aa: CASSFRVAGSTDTQYF
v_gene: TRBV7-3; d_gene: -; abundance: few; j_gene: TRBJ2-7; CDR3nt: TGTGCCAGCAGCTTAAATTGGCGCGGTGAGCAGTACTTC; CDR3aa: CASSLNWRGEQYF
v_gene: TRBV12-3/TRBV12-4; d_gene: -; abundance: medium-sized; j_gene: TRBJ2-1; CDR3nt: TGTGCCAGCAGTTTAGGGATCTCCTACAATGAGCAGTTCTTC; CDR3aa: CASSLGISYNEQFF
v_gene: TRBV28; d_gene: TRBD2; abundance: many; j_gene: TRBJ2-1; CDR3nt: TGTGCCAGCAGTCCGACTAGCGGGGTCCTCAATGAGCAGTTCTTC; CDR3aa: CASSPTSGVLNEQFF
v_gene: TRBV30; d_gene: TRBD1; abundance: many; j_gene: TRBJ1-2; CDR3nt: TGTGCCTGGAGGGCCACAGGGGGTTATGGCTACACCTTC; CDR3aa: CAWRATGGYGYTF
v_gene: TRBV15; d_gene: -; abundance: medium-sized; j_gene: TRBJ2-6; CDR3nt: TGTGCCACCAGCAGAGGTCTCCGCGGGGCCAACGTCCTGACTTTC; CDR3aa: CATSRGLRGANVLTF
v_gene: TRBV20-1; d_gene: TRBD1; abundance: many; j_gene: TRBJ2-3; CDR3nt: TGCAGTGCTATAACCGGGACAGGGACAGATACGCAGTATTTT; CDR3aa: CSAITGTGTDTQYF
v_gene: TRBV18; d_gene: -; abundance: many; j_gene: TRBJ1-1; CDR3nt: TGTGCCAGCTCACCACTGACTTTTCCGCCGGTAGGAGCTTTCTTT; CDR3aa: CASSPLTFPPVGAFF
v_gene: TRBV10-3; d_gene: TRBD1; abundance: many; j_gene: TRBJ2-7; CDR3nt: TGTGCCATCAGTGAGGAACAGGGGGCAAATAGTTACGAGCAGTACTTC; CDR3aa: CAISEEQGANSYEQYF
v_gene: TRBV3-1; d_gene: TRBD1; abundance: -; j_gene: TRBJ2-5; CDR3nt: TGTGCCAGCAGCCCCATCTCAGGGGGCCAAGAGACCCAGTACTTC; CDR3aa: CASSPISGGQETQYF
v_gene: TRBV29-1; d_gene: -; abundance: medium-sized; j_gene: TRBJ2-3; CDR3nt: TGCAGCGTTCGGGCTAGCGGCACAGATACGCAGTATTTT; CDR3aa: CSVRASGTDTQYF
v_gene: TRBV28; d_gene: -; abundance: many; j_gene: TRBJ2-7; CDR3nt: TGTGCCAGCAGCCAGCGGTGGTGGCAGTACTTC; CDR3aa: CASSQRWWQYF
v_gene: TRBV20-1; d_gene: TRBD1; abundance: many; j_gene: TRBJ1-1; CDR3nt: TGCAGTGCAAGACCGGGACAGGGAATAGTTGAAGCTTTCTTT; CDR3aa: CSARPGQGIVEAFF
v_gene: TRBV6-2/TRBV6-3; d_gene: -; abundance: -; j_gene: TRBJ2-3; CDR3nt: TGTGCCAGCAGTTATGAAGCAGATACGCAGTATTTT; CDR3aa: CASSYEADTQYF
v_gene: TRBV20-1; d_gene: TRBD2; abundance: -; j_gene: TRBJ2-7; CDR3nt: TGCAGTGCATCAAGGACAGGGACTAGCGCGACCTACGAGCAGTACTTC; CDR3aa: CSASRTGTSATYEQYF
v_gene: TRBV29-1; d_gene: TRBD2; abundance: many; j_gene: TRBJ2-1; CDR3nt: TGCAGCGTTGGGTTCGAGGTAGCGGGAGGTGAGCAGTTCTTC; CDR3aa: CSVGFEVAGGEQFF
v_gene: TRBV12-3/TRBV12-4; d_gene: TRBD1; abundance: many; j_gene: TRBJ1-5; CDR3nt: TGTGCCAGCAGATCCGGACAGGCGGCCGATCGTCAGCCCCAGCATTTT; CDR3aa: CASRSGQAADRQPQHF
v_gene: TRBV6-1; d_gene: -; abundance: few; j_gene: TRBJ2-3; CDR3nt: TGTGCCAGCCTAGGAAAGCAGAGCGAAGATACGCAGTATTTT; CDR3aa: CASLGKQSEDTQYF
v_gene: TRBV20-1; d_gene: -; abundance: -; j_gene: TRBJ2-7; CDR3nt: TGCAGTGCTAGAGATCCACTCAAAAACTCCTACGAGCAGTACTTC; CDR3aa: CSARDPLKNSYEQYF
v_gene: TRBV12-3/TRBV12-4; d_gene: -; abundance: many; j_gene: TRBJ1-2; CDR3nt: TGTGCCAGCAGTTTTGTAGGGATTGGCTACACCTTC; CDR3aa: CASSFVGIGYTF
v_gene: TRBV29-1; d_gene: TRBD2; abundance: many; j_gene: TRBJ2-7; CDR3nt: TGCAGCGTTGTGCGGGAGACCTACGAGCAGTACTTC; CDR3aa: CSVVRETYEQYF
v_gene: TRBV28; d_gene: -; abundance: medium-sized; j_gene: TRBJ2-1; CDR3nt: TGTGCCAGCAGTTTATGGGGGCAGAAGAGGAATGAGCAGTTCTTC; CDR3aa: CASSLWGQKRNEQFF
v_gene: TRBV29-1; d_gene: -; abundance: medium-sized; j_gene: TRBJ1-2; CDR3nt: TGCAGCGCACGATCTTTGGCTGGCTACACCTTC; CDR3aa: CSARSLAGYTF
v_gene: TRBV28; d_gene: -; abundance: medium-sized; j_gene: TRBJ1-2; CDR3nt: TGTGCCAGCAATTTAGGGGGAATAAATGGCTACACCTTC; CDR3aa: CASNLGGINGYTF
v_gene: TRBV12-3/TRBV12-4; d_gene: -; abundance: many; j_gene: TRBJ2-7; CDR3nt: TGTGCCAGCAGCCCCTTTCGAGACCCCTCCTACGAGCAGTACTTC; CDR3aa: CASSPFRDPSYEQYF